Shown below are 14 T cell receptor beta chains from a single sample sequenced in a study of T cell repertoires in cytomegalovirus infection. Via MiXCR, TCRdb re-called the reads, giving one row per CDR3 protein. Of 250,000 to 300,000 distinct CDR3 sequences in the sample, roughly a fifth were seen once. The antigens these receptors bind are not known. Sequencing was performed on cultured PBMCs, taken from culture after CMV antigen stimulation. Receptors originate from a human donor in good health (CMV status not recorded). Some clones in this sample may be carry-over from other donors' samples.

This clonotype was seen once. The V gene is TRBV6-2 or TRBV6-3, the J gene TRBJ2-6; 11 bases align to TRBD1. This CDR3 region has 18 residues. Germline V CDR1 and CDR2: MNHEY, SVGEGT. Trimming at V came to 5 bases and at J to 1 base, leaving 7 bases not matched to a gene. The CDR3 DNA reads TGTGCCAGCAGTCAATGGACAGGGGGCGCTTCTGGGGCCAACGTCCTGACTTTC. Protein product: CASSQWTGGASGANVLTF.

This clonotype was recorded only once. The V and J genes are TRBV5-5 and TRBJ2-1; D not certain. The CDR3 runs to 12 residues. V dropped 7 bases and J dropped 5 bases, with 10 bases sitting between them. Germline lookup yields CDR1 SGHKS and CDR2 YYEKEE (reference sequence). CDR3 sequence: CASALRDNEQFF. CDR3 bases: TGTGCCAGCGCTTTAAGGGACAATGAGCAGTTCTTC.

This clonotype has at least ten counts. This sequence joins TRBV10-3 and TRBJ1-2; D remains unclear. This CDR3 is 12 amino acids long. The germline CDR1 and CDR2 sequences are ENHRY and SYGVKD. The V end was cut by 4 bases, the J end by 1 base, with 4 bases between. CDR3 loop: CAISGVNYGYTF. As DNA, the CDR3 is TGTGCCATCAGTGGGGTTAACTATGGCTACACCTTC.

This clonotype has only a few counts. The chain is built from TRBV6-2 or TRBV6-3 and TRBJ2-1; 8 positions match TRBD2. The germline V gene encodes CDR1 MNHEY and CDR2 SVGEGT. The CDR3 consists of 15 residues. The J segment lost 6 bases and the V segment lost 2 bases, leaving 6 bases of the junction unmatched. CDR3: CASSYKGSGGNEQFF. For the CDR3, the DNA is TGTGCCAGCAGTTACAAGGGGAGCGGGGGCAATGAGCAGTTCTTC.

There are a few counts of this clonotype. The chain joins TRBV19 to TRBJ2-1; possibly TRBD1 for D (6 bases). CDR1 and CDR2 (germline): LNHDA, SQIVND (reference sequence). The CDR3 sequence is 14 residues long. Trimming pared 3 bases from V and 4 bases from J, leaving 10 bases between. The DNA of the CDR3 is TGTGCCAGTAGTATCGGACAGAAATACAATGAGCAGTTCTTC. It translates to CASSIGQKYNEQFF.

This clonotype was seen repeatedly, ten times or more. The chain carries TRBV7-2 and TRBJ1-2; possible D gene TRBD1, 5 bases. Trimming removed 5 bases at V and 2 bases at J, with 21 bases between. This CDR3 is built from 17 residues. CDR1 SGHTA and CDR2 FQGNSA come from the germline V gene. CDR3 sequence: CASSARRVSSVNYGYTF. The CDR3 bases are TGTGCCAGCAGCGCCCGCAGGGTTTCCTCCGTGAACTATGGCTACACCTTC. Together with reference TRBV7-2 and TRBJ1-2, the CDR3 gives the full variable domain: GAGVSQSPSNKVTEKGKDVELRCDPISGHTALYWYRQSLGQGLEFLIYFQGNSAPDKSGLPSDRFSAERTGGSVSTLTIQRTQQEDSAVYLCASSARRVSSVNYGYTFGSGTRLTVV.

This clonotype appeared a few times. The V gene is TRBV28, the J gene TRBJ1-2, with D perhaps matching TRBD1 (5 bases). Germline assignment: CDR1 MDHEN and CDR2 SYDVKM. Trimming took 3 bases from V and 0 from J, leaving 17 bases between them. The CDR3 is made up of 17 amino acids. The DNA for the CDR3 is TGTGCCAGCAGTTTGGTGGGACCGAAAATAGCTAACTATGGCTACACCTTC. It codes for CASSLVGPKIANYGYTF.

This clonotype qualifies as medium-sized. Compared with germline, one end of the junction differs, possibly owing to a read error. The CDR3: CASSPGTPNTGELFF. Written as DNA, the CDR3 is TGTGCTAGCAGCCCAGGGACCCCGAACACCGGGGAGCTGTTTTTT. The chain links TRBV7-7 to TRBJ2-2; TRBD1 or TRBD2 may be the D gene (5 bases each). Germline V gene lookup returns CDR1 SSHAT and CDR2 FNYEAQ (reference sequence). The CDR3 length is 15 residues.

The chain uses TRBV24-1 and TRBJ2-3; no reliable D call. V was pared by 7 bases and J by 2 bases, with 12 bases between. The germline V gene has CDR1 KGHDR and CDR2 SFDVKD. The CDR3 length is 14 residues. CDR3 amino acids: CATRDDGHTDTQYF. In nucleotides, the CDR3 is TGTGCCACCAGGGACGACGGCCACACAGATACGCAGTATTTT.

Here the CDR3 reads CASSQVVASGGYNEQFF. CDR3 coding DNA: TGCGCCAGCAGCCAAGTAGTGGCTAGCGGAGGCTACAATGAGCAGTTCTTC. J is TRBJ2-1 and V is TRBV4-1; 7 bases map to TRBD2. With V trimmed by 1 base and J by 3 bases, 9 bases remained unmatched. Germline V gene lookup returns CDR1 MGHRA and CDR2 YSYEKL. The CDR3 consists of 17 residues.

This clonotype appeared once. The rearrangement uses TRBV29-1 and TRBJ2-2; tentative D call: TRBD1 (5 bases). From germline, CDR1 is SQVTM and CDR2 ANQGSEA. The CDR3 runs to 17 residues. V was shortened by 1 base and J by 7 bases, with 22 bases between the two germline ends. CDR3 bases: TGCAGCGTTGAAGTGCAGGGTCAGGAATTGAACGTCGGGGAGCTGTTTTTT. Its protein is CSVEVQGQELNVGELFF.

This clonotype was seen a few times. V usage is TRBV12-3 or TRBV12-4 and J usage is TRBJ2-5, with D perhaps matching TRBD2 (6 bases). This CDR3 comprises 16 residues. V lost 5 bases and J 2 bases, leaving 18 bases between the germline ends. The CDR3 region has the DNA TGTGCCAGCAGTCCCCGGATCGGGGGAGGACAAGAGACCCAGTACTTC. Translation: CASSPRIGGGQETQYF.

This clonotype was seen only a few times. V gene TRBV6-5 combines with J gene TRBJ2-2; 9 nucleotides line up with TRBD2. V lost 0 bases and J lost 7; bases outside the gene matches: 15. This CDR3 region has 19 residues. Germline-derived CDR1 and CDR2 are MNHEY and SVGAGI. CDR3 residues: CASSYSGGSGSRVNGELFF. CDR3 coding DNA: TGTGCCAGCAGTTACTCCGGTGGTAGCGGGAGTAGGGTTAACGGGGAGCTGTTTTTT.

There are many counts of this clonotype. The rearrangement joins TRBV7-2 to TRBJ1-1; D remains unclear. The V end was cut by 2 bases, the J end by 0 bases, with 7 bases between. The CDR3 has 14 amino acids. Germline-derived CDR1 and CDR2 are SGHTA and FQGNSA. CDR3 loop: CASSLSALNTEAFF. Here the CDR3 DNA reads TGTGCCAGCAGCTTAAGTGCGTTGAACACTGAAGCTTTCTTT.